The entry that follows covers one T cell receptor (beta chain) sequence. This clone was detected a few times. The antigen this receptor binds is unknown. Base qualities are missing; no much larger clone stands one base away. The immunoSEQ Assay, a bias-controlled multiplex PCR, was used to amplify TCRbeta CDR3 regions from genomic DNA. Regarding the original processing steps: Within the assay, amplification of reference gene primers was used to estimate how many nucleated cells each sample contained. To quantify the absolute abundance of each unique TCRbeta CDR3 rearrangement, sequence reads were collapsed and filtered. Productive Simpson clonality was computed per sample as the square root of Simpson's diversity index over productive rearrangements. In TCRdb, the immuneACCESS table is reduced to in-frame sequences with V and J assigned. These tables do not hold every clone; where another copy was compared, an unresolved V gene accounts for under half, and the others remain unexplained. That table supplies the V and J calls and clone size; D and trimming were determined from the DNA. This sample lists 300,000 to 450,000 clones; about 87% were detected once. The ten biggest clones cover more than 1.5% of the sample.

Per the germline V gene (reference sequence), GTSNPN is the CDR1 and SVGIG is the CDR2. V ends up 4 bases short and J 0 bases short, with an unmatched junction base count of 6. Including the terminal cysteine and phenylalanine, the CDR3 comprises 15 residues. Only the CDR3 part of the read is kept: 45 bases, read in frame from the first base. Participants in the prospective study were enrolled through a virtual design, were aged roughly 18 to 100 years, and lived in roughly 26 United States geographic areas. In the prospective study, participants were assigned to cohorts based on the clinical history participants reported in a screening survey and a study questionnaire. Mobile phlebotomists in the prospective study collected whole blood, serum and a nasopharyngeal or oropharyngeal swab from every participant. Participants in the prospective study had the option to provide additional blood draws and questionnaires over a roughly two-month period. Prospective study blood samples were shipped either frozen or at room temperature before DNA extraction.

The data are from a study of blood T cell repertoires in COVID-19 (dated by TCRdb to 2020 to 2021). With respect to the entire study: ImmuneRACE Cohort 3 recovered participants were defined by two consecutive negative NP/OP PCR tests, healthcare professional clearance, or symptom resolution. Samples covering the acute and convalescent phases of COVID-19 were provided by collaborators in the United States, Italy and Spain. The material from the prospective study consisted of cDNA or gDNA derived from T cells, B-cell-depleted T cells, or PBMCs. Deeply sampled blood TCRbeta repertoires from subjects exposed to, actively infected with, or recovered from COVID-19 were included in the dataset. The repertoires were made available in a free public database intended to serve as a resource for research on the immune response to SARS-CoV-2. The samples were drawn from the first 160 participants of the ongoing ImmuneRACE study and from 950 to 1,500 subjects provided by 6 global collaborators. Nearly every sample came with metadata listing a de-identified subject ID, COVID-19 status, age in years and sex. HLA class I and class II types, where available, came from metadata supplied by the sample provider rather than from assay-based typing. Findings and caveats that apply to the study as a whole: Clinical and demographic metadata were provided uncurated, with the amount varying by source and participant.

Input material: PBMCs or T cells enriched from blood (not recorded which). The clonotype originates from a man aged 35 to 55 in a cohort exposed to, infected with or recovered from COVID-19 (not recorded which). The sequence links TRBV30 to TRBJ1-3; TRBD1 lines up with 7 middle nucleotides. The DNA reads TGTGCCTGGACCCCAGGGGGGATCTCTGGAAACACCATATATTTT. It codes for CAWTPGGISGNTIYF.